Below, one T cell receptor beta chain is given with its context. This receptor's antigen is unknown. Within one base of it there is no much larger clone, and no base qualities were kept. The germline V gene supplies CDR1 ENHRY and CDR2 SYGVKD. Spanning cysteine to phenylalanine, the CDR3 consists of 14 amino acids. Just the 42-base CDR3 DNA is kept, in frame starting at base 1. Trimming leaves V shorter by 8 bases and J shorter by 3 bases, with the junction holding 6 bases beyond the gene matches. These data belong to a study of blood T cell repertoires in COVID-19 (dated by TCRdb to between 2020 and 2021). In terms of the full investigation: Samples from collaborators originated in the United States, Italy and Spain and spanned both the acute and convalescent phases of COVID-19. HLA class I and class II types, where available, came from metadata supplied by the sample provider rather than from assay-based typing. The prospective study material was composed of cDNA or gDNA derived from T cells, B-cell-depleted T cells, or PBMCs. The repertoires were released in a freely available public database intended as a resource for research on the immune response to SARS-CoV-2. Samples came from the ongoing ImmuneRACE study (first 160 participants) plus 1,254 subjects from 6 global collaborators. Sample metadata almost always included a de-identified subject ID, COVID-19 status, age in years and sex. Subjects who had been exposed to COVID-19, were actively infected with it, or had recovered from it provided the deeply sampled blood TCRbeta repertoires that made up the dataset. What the authors observed across the whole study: The quantity of clinical and demographic metadata differed by source and by participant and was supplied without curation.

TCRbeta CDR3 regions were amplified from genomic DNA using the immunoSEQ Assay, a bias-controlled multiplex PCR. The source study handled its data this way. The number of nucleated cells in each sample was estimated by amplification of reference gene primers within the assay. To quantify the absolute abundance of each unique TCRbeta CDR3 rearrangement, sequence reads were collapsed and filtered. Productive Simpson clonality was computed per sample as the square root of Simpson's diversity index over productive rearrangements. Imported from immuneACCESS, the table was reduced by TCRdb to in-frame sequences with V and J called. These copies leave out some clones; in studies compared against another copy, an unresolved V gene accounts for under half, and the cause of the remainder is not known. V and J calls and clone size are as listed in that table; D and trimming were resolved from the DNA. Counted in this sample were about 150,000 clones; about 80% of them appeared once. 9% to 13% of the sample goes to the ten largest clones.

One collaborating source in Seattle enrolled patients during active infection and followed them longitudinally through the course of disease. Each collaborating institution followed its own protocols to collect whole blood in K2EDTA tubes. For TCRbeta analysis, collaborator samples were shipped as frozen whole blood, as isolated PBMCs, or as DNA extracted from either sample type. The sample consisted of peripheral blood. This sequence was found in a woman aged 60-75 years with COVID-19, enrolled during active disease. The receptor chain draws on TRBV10-3 and TRBJ1-2; a stretch of 10 junction bases matches TRBD1. The DNA sequence is TGTGCCATCTCCAGACAGGGGGCGTACTATGGCTACACCTTC. It is translated as CAISRQGAYYGYTF.